One sample yielded the 27 T cell receptor beta chains listed below, sequenced in a study of blood T cell repertoires in COVID-19. Assay used: immunoSEQ multiplex PCR; TCRdb lists only in-frame clones, some missing. This sample has approximately 280,000 clones; 75% to 90% occur once, and the top ten carry around an eighth. Sequenced input: peripheral blood. Receptor source: a woman in her fifties or sixties with acute or convalescent COVID-19.

V gene TRBV4-1 combines with J gene TRBJ1-3; D ambiguous. The germline V and J ends were trimmed by 4 bases and 2 bases, with 15 bases remaining between them. The CDR3 runs to 16 residues. Germline CDR1 and CDR2: MGHRA and YSYEKL. For the CDR3, the DNA is TGCGCCAGCAGCCCGTGGCACGGAGGTGCTGGAAACACCATATATTTT. Translating gives CASSPWHGGAGNTIYF.

The CDR3 loop reads CASSATSGSSYEQYF. Written as DNA, the CDR3 is TGTGCCAGCAGTGCAACTAGCGGGAGCTCCTACGAGCAGTACTTC. The gene calls are TRBV25-1 and TRBJ2-7; 11 bases fit TRBD2. J was trimmed by 0 bases and V by 4 bases; bases with no gene match: 2. Germline loops: CDR1 MGHDK, CDR2 SYGVNS. The CDR3 has 15 residues.

This chain joins TRBV7-2 and TRBJ1-5; 9 bases fit TRBD1. Germline V gene lookup returns CDR1 SGHTA and CDR2 FQGNSA. The CDR3 is 16 amino acids. The junction had 9 bases not matched to a gene; V was cut back by 1 base and J by 8 bases. The CDR3 coding sequence is TGTGCCAGCAGCTTAGGAGTCGTGGACAGGGGTGAGCCCCAGCATTTT. This sequence encodes CASSLGVVDRGEPQHF.

The gene calls are TRBV3-1 (or the pseudogene TRBV3-2) and TRBJ1-1, with 9 bases lining up with TRBD1. Germline loops: CDR1 LGHDT, CDR2 YNNKEL (reference sequence). V dropped 2 bases and J dropped 7; count of bases not matched to a gene: 8. This CDR3 contains 15 residues. The CDR3: CASSQRLQGAGEAFF. The CDR3 DNA reads as TGTGCCAGCAGCCAACGGTTACAGGGGGCAGGTGAAGCTTTCTTT.

The chain employs TRBV10-3 and TRBJ2-1, with 13 bases matching TRBD2. V shed 3 bases, J shed 7 bases, and the junction held 3 bases outside the gene matches. The CDR3 consists of 15 residues. Germline V CDR1 and CDR2: ENHRY, SYGVKD. The CDR3 bases are TGTGCCATCAGTGATGGACTAGCGGGAGAGAATGAGCAGTTCTTC. Translated: CAISDGLAGENEQFF.

V usage is TRBV14 and J usage is TRBJ2-3; 8 bases line up with TRBD1. With V trimmed by 0 bases and J by 6 bases, 5 bases remained unmatched. From germline, CDR1 is SGHDN and CDR2 FVKESK. The CDR3 sequence is 15 residues long. CDR3 loop: CASSQDRGRSDTQYF. The CDR3 nucleotides read TGTGCCAGCAGCCAAGACAGGGGGCGGTCTGATACGCAGTATTTT.

The chain couples TRBV24-1 to TRBJ2-1, with unresolved D. The length of the CDR3 is 14 residues. Deletions cut 4 bases from V and 6 bases from J, with 12 bases between. Looked up from germline, CDR1 is KGHDR and CDR2 is SFDVKD. CDR3 coding DNA: TGTGCCACCAGTGACCCCGACCAGCGCAATGAGCAGTTCTTC. Residues: CATSDPDQRNEQFF.

J is TRBJ2-1 and V is TRBV4-3, with TRBD2 matching 7 bases. There are 14 residues in the CDR3. CDR1 LGHNA and CDR2 YSLEER come from the germline V gene. V lost 3 bases, J lost 3 bases, and 2 bases stayed unmatched. CDR3 bases: TGCGCCAGCAGCCAGCGGGGGTACTACAATGAGCAGTTCTTC. This codes for CASSQRGYYNEQFF.

V usage is TRBV3-1 (or the pseudogene TRBV3-2) and J usage is TRBJ2-3; 7 nucleotides agree with TRBD2. Unmatched junction bases numbered 10, after V lost 0 bases and J lost 7 bases. This CDR3 spans 16 amino acids. Germline V gene lookup returns CDR1 LGHDT and CDR2 YNNKEL (reference sequence). CDR3 bases: TGTGCCAGCAGCCAAGAATCGGGGGGAGTGCTAAATACGCAGTATTTT. It encodes CASSQESGGVLNTQYF.

The CDR3 loop reads CASSRGQGDTEAFF. The CDR3 nucleotides read TGTGCCAGCAGTCGGGGACAGGGGGACACTGAAGCTTTCTTT. The gene calls are TRBV6-5 and TRBJ1-1; 11 bases match TRBD1. V was clipped by 5 bases and J by 3 bases; unmatched bases: 2. In germline, CDR1 is MNHEY, CDR2 SVGAGI. The CDR3 is made up of 14 amino acids.

CDR3 DNA: TGTGCCAGCAGTGAAGCCAGGACAGGGGTCCACGAGCAGTACTTC. This sequence encodes CASSEARTGVHEQYF. The V and J genes are TRBV2 and TRBJ2-7; TRBD1 aligns across 9 bases. Germline assignment: CDR1 SNHLY and CDR2 FYNNEI. Unmatched junction bases numbered 5, after V lost 0 bases and J lost 5 bases. The CDR3 is 15 amino acids. Together with reference TRBV2 and TRBJ2-7, the CDR3 gives the full variable domain: EPEVTQTPSHQVTQMGQEVILRCVPISNHLYFYWYRQILGQKVEFLVSFYNNEISEKSEIFDDQFSVERPDGSNFTLKIRSTKLEDSAMYFCASSEARTGVHEQYFGPGTRLTVT.

The chain joins TRBV7-9 to TRBJ1-4, with 11 bases that match TRBD1. The CDR3 has 17 amino acids. Germline CDR1 is SEHNR and CDR2 is FQNEAQ (reference sequence). The V and J ends lost 5 bases and 2 bases, in that order; junction bases with no gene match: 7. CDR3: CASSPGTGGRTNEKLFF. The CDR3 DNA reads as TGTGCCAGCAGCCCTGGGACAGGGGGTCGCACTAATGAAAAACTGTTTTTT.

V usage is TRBV28 and J usage is TRBJ1-2; D ambiguous. Germline V gene lookup returns CDR1 MDHEN and CDR2 SYDVKM. This CDR3 is built from 12 residues. V was clipped by 5 bases and J by 8 bases, with 12 bases between them. CDR3 in amino acids: CASSPGLRGYTF. For the CDR3, the DNA is TGTGCCAGCAGTCCGGGATTACGGGGCTACACCTTC.

The J gene is TRBJ1-1, the V gene TRBV19; tentative D call: TRBD1 (5 bases). CDR3 length: 14 amino acids. Germline V gene sequence: CDR1 LNHDA, CDR2 SQIVND (reference sequence). The V end lost 7 bases, the J end lost 8 bases, and 20 bases lay between the germline ends. The CDR3 bases are TGTGCCAGTACCGCCTTCCAGCCAGGGTCCGAAGCTTTCTTT. Protein: CASTAFQPGSEAFF.

This sequence joins TRBV28 and TRBJ1-6; TRBD1 agrees at 9 bases. J was trimmed by 4 bases and V by 5 bases; bases with no gene match: 3. Germline V gene lookup returns CDR1 MDHEN and CDR2 SYDVKM. The CDR3 is 15 amino acids. CDR3 sequence: CASSRDRGYNSPLHF. Here the CDR3 DNA reads TGTGCCAGCAGTCGCGACAGGGGGTATAATTCACCCCTCCACTTT.

The rearrangement links TRBV4-2 to TRBJ2-3, with D maybe TRBD2 (7 bases). Germline CDR1 is LGHNA and CDR2 is YNFKEQ. The CDR3 covers 14 residues. V lost 1 base and J lost 4, with 9 bases in between. CDR3 sequence: CASSQGGGPDTQYF. CDR3 bases: TGTGCCAGCAGCCAAGGGGGGGGCCCAGATACGCAGTATTTT.

The chain joins TRBV27 to TRBJ2-5, with D perhaps matching TRBD1 (7 bases). Between the trimmed V and J ends, which lost 7 bases and 7 bases, there was a span of 22 bases. This CDR3 is 15 amino acids long. Germline CDR1 and CDR2: MNHEY and SMNVEV (reference sequence). CDR3 loop: CASKRAVAGGGTQYF. Here the CDR3 DNA reads TGTGCCAGCAAGCGGGCGGTAGCAGGGGGTGGGACCCAGTACTTC.

This clone was observed a few times. The chain recombines TRBV21-1 with TRBJ1-1; the table names TRBD1, a call not compared with the DNA. TRBV21-1 is marked as a pseudogene. The CDR3 runs to 12 residues. CDR3 bases: TGTGCCAGCAGCAACAGGAACACTGAAGCTTTCTTT. Its translation is CASSNRNTEAFF.

V gene TRBV18 combines with J gene TRBJ2-1, with TRBD2 identical over 13 bases. Germline V lookup: CDR1 KGHSH, CDR2 LQKENI. J gave up 0 bases and V 4 bases, and 6 bases lay outside the gene matches. CDR3 length: 18 amino acids. The CDR3 spells CASSRLTSGGSSYNEQFF. CDR3 bases: TGTGCCAGCTCACGACTGACTAGCGGGGGGTCCTCCTACAATGAGCAGTTCTTC.

The chain recombines TRBV4-3 with TRBJ1-2, with D uncertain. Per the germline V gene, CDR1 is LGHNA and CDR2 is YSLEER. The CDR3 loop spans 15 amino acids. Trimming removed 1 base at V and 4 bases at J, with 13 bases between. The DNA of the CDR3 is TGCGCCAGCAGCCAAGTGGTGAGGGATATCTATGGCTACACCTTC. This codes for CASSQVVRDIYGYTF.

The genes are TRBV9 and TRBJ1-4; tentative D call: TRBD1 (5 bases). Trimming cost V 2 bases and J 0 bases, with 11 bases left between them. Germline CDR1 and CDR2: SGDLS and YYNGEE. The CDR3 is made up of 16 amino acids. CDR3 sequence (DNA): TGTGCCAGCAGCGTCGGGAGGGGTGCAACTAATGAAAAACTGTTTTTT. This translates into CASSVGRGATNEKLFF.

The gene calls are TRBV28 and TRBJ2-7; no reliable D call. The V end was cut by 5 bases, the J end by 6 bases, with 17 bases between. CDR3 length: 14 residues. Per the germline V gene, CDR1 is MDHEN and CDR2 is SYDVKM. The CDR3 DNA follows: TGTGCCAGCAGTCCCGGTTCCGGGTCGGCCGAGCAGTACTTC. Protein product: CASSPGSGSAEQYF.

The V call is TRBV6-5, the J call TRBJ1-1; the match to TRBD1 covers 7 bases. The CDR3 has 13 residues. The germline V gene has CDR1 MNHEY and CDR2 SVGAGI. V trimming: 6 bases; J trimming: 6 bases; junction bases outside the gene matches: 7. For the CDR3, the DNA is TGTGCCAGCAGCAAGGGACAGCGGGCTGAAGCTTTCTTT. Its protein is CASSKGQRAEAFF.

The chain employs TRBV2 and TRBJ2-3; D is possibly TRBD2 (6 bases). CDR3 length equals 12 residues. V was shortened by 5 bases and J by 4 bases, with 7 bases between the two germline ends. The germline CDR1 and CDR2 sequences are SNHLY and FYNNEI. CDR3 protein: CASSTSSDTQYF. The CDR3 coding sequence is TGTGCCAGCAGTACTAGCTCAGATACGCAGTATTTT.

V is TRBV7-2 and J is TRBJ1-1, with D possibly TRBD1 on 6 matching bases. Germline CDR1 reads SGHTA; CDR2 reads FQGNSA. The CDR3 runs to 16 residues. Trimming pared 5 bases from V and 0 bases from J, leaving 16 bases between. The CDR3 DNA is TGTGCCAGCAGCATAGAGGGGGGGCGATTGAACACTGAAGCTTTCTTT. It translates to CASSIEGGRLNTEAFF.

The rearrangement uses TRBV5-1 and TRBJ2-7, with a weak D call TRBD2 (6 bases). CDR3 length: 15 residues. V was clipped by 4 bases and J by 6 bases, with 20 bases between them. The germline gives CDR1 SGHRS, CDR2 YFSETQ. DNA of the CDR3: TGCGCCAGCAGCAGCCGGGACTCGCTTGCGGTCGAGCAGTACTTC. Translated, it gives CASSSRDSLAVEQYF.

This sequence joins TRBV5-8 and TRBJ1-3; D is undetermined. The CDR3 has 13 residues. The V and J ends lost 4 bases and 4 bases respectively, with 9 bases between them. Germline V gene sequence: CDR1 SGHTS, CDR2 YDEGEE. Written as DNA, the CDR3 is TGTGCCAGCAGCCCTGGGCCGGGAAACACCATATATTTT. Amino acids: CASSPGPGNTIYF.